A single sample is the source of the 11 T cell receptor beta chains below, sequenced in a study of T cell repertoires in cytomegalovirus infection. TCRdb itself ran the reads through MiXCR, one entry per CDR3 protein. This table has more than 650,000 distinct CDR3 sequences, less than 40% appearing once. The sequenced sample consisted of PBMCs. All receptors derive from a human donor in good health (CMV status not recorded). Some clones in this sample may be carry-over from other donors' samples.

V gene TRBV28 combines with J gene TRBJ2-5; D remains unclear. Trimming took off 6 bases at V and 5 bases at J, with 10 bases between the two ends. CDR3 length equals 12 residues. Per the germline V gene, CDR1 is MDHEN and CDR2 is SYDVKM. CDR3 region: CASRVGAETQYF. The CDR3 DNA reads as TGTGCCAGCAGGGTGGGCGCGGAGACCCAGTACTTC.

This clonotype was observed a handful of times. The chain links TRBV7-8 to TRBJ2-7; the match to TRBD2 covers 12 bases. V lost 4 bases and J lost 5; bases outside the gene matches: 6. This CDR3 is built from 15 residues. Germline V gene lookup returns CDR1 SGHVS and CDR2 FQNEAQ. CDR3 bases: TGTGCCAGCAGCTCCCGACTAGCGGGAGAGCACGAGCAGTACTTC. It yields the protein CASSSRLAGEHEQYF. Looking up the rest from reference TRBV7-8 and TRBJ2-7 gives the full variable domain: GAGVSQSPRYKVAKRGQDVALRCDPISGHVSLFWYQQALGQGPEFLTYFQNEAQLDKSGLPSDRFFAERPEGSVSTLKIQRTQQEDSAVYLCASSSRLAGEHEQYFGPGTRLTVT.

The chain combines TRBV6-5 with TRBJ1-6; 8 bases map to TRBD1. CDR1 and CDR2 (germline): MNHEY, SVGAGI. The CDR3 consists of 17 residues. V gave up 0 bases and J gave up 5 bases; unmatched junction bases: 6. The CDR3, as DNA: TGTGCCAGCAGTTACTCCGTTACAGGGGGGGATAATTCACCCCTCCACTTT. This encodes CASSYSVTGGDNSPLHF.

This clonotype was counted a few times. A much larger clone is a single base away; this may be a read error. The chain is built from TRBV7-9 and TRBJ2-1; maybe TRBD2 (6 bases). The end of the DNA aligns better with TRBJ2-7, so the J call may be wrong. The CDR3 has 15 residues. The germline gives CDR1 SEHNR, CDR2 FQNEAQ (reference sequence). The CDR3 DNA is TGTGCCAGCAGCTCATCCGGGACTGGATTACCCATGCAGTACTTC. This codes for CASSSSGTGLPMQYF.

This CDR3 reads CASSGWRTGRADTQYF. The CDR3 DNA sequence: TGTGCCAGCAGCGGTTGGAGGACAGGGAGGGCAGATACGCAGTATTTT. The chain has TRBV7-9 and TRBJ2-3, with a tentative D call TRBD1 (8 bases). The CDR3 length is 16 residues. With 5 bases removed from V and 4 bases from J, the gap between germline ends came to 19 bases. Germline CDR1 reads SEHNR; CDR2 reads FQNEAQ (reference sequence).

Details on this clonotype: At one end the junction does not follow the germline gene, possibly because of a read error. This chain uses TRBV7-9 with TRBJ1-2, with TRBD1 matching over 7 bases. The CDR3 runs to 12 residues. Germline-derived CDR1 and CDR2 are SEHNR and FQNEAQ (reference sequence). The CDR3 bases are TGTGCCAGCAGCTACGGACAGGCCTCGCCCCGTTTC. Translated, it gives CASSYGQASPRF.

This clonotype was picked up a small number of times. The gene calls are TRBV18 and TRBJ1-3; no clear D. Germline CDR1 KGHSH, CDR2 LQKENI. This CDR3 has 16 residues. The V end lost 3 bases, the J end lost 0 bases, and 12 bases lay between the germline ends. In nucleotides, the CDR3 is TGTGCCAGCTCACCTAATTTGGGGATCTCTGGAAACACCATATATTTT. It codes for CASSPNLGISGNTIYF.

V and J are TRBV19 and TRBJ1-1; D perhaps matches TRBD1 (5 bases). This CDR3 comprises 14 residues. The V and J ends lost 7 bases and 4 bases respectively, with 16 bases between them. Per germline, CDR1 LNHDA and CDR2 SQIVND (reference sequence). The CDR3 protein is CASNLPGTVTEAFF. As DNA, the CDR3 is TGTGCCAGTAACCTCCCAGGGACGGTCACTGAAGCTTTCTTT.

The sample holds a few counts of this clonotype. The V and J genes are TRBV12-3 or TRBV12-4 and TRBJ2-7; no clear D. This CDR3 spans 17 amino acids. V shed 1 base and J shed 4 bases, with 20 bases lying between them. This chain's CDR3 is CASSLGLRTSRPYEQYF. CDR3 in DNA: TGTGCCAGCAGTTTAGGGCTAAGGACCTCCCGCCCGTACGAGCAGTACTTC.

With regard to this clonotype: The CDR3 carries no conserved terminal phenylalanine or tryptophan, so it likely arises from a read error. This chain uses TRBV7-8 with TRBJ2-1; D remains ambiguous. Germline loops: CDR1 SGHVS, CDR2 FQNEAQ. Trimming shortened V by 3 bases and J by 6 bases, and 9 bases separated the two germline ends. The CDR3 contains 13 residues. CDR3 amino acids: CASSFPPGNEQFL. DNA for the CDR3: TGTGCCAGCAGCTTCCCCCCCGGCAATGAGCAGTTCTTA.

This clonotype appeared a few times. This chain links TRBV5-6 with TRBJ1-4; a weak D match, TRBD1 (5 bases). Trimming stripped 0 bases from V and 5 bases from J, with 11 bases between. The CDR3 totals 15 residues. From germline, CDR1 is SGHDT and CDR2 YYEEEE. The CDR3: CASSLVPGRNEKLFF. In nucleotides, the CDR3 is TGTGCCAGCAGCTTGGTACCAGGGAGGAATGAAAAACTGTTTTTT. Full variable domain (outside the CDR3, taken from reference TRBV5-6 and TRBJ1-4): DAGVTQSPTHLIKTRGQQVTLRCSPKSGHDTVSWYQQALGQGPQFIFQYYEEEERQRGNFPDRFSGHQFPNYSSELNVNALLLGDSALYLCASSLVPGRNEKLFFGSGTQLSVL.